The 29 T cell receptor beta chains reported below all come from one sample, sequenced in a study of post-analysis software for immune sequencing data. cDNA libraries for TCR beta contained unique molecular identifiers. TCRdb re-called the PCR reads with MiXCR, one entry per CDR3 protein. The table records 750,000 to 950,000 distinct CDR3 sequences, 35% to 55% of them present only once. Overall study results and limits: Patients used about 5 TRBV segments, including TRBV5-6, TRBV5-1 and TRBV20-1, more often than controls.

The antigens these receptors bind are not known. Sequenced sample: blood. Receptors were obtained from a girl between 10 and 17 years old with multiple sclerosis.

J is TRBJ2-7 and V is TRBV10-3; either TRBD1 or TRBD2 may supply D (5 bases each). Germline values: CDR1 ENHRY, CDR2 SYGVKD. This CDR3 region has 14 residues. The V end lost 0 bases, the J end lost 5 bases, and 11 bases lay between the germline ends. The CDR3 loop reads CAISESFRDHEQYF. CDR3 DNA sequence: TGTGCCATCAGTGAGTCCTTCAGGGACCACGAGCAGTACTTC.

This clonotype was seen a handful of times. The rearrangement uses TRBV4-1 and TRBJ2-5; D remains ambiguous. This CDR3 has 14 residues. Between the trimmed V and J ends, which lost 1 base and 0 bases, there was a span of 6 bases. In germline, CDR1 is MGHRA, CDR2 YSYEKL. The CDR3 nucleotides are TGCGCCAGCAGCCAAGCCCTAGACCAAGAGACCCAGTACTTC. It specifies CASSQALDQETQYF.

The V call is TRBV2, the J call TRBJ2-1; 13 bases are a match to TRBD2. After removal of 6 bases from V and 7 bases from J, the junction contained 6 bases not matched to a gene. Germline CDR1 is SNHLY and CDR2 is FYNNEI. The CDR3 runs to 15 residues. The CDR3 sequence is CASRPTSGRANEQFF. For the CDR3, the DNA is TGTGCCAGCAGACCCACTAGCGGGAGGGCTAATGAGCAGTTCTTC.

The chain combines TRBV20-1 with TRBJ1-5; a possible D gene is TRBD1 (6 bases). V was cut by 6 bases and J by 4 bases, with 16 bases left in between. The CDR3 sequence is 14 residues long. Looked up from germline, CDR1 is DFQATT and CDR2 is SNEGSKA (reference sequence). This CDR3 reads CSARVQGSNQPQHF. The DNA for the CDR3 is TGCAGTGCCAGGGTACAGGGTTCGAATCAGCCCCAGCATTTT.

This clonotype was counted between two and nine times. V is TRBV12-3 or TRBV12-4 and J is TRBJ2-7; D is unresolved. V was pared by 6 bases and J by 5 bases, with 14 bases between. The CDR3 totals 13 residues. CDR3: CASRPTARDEQYF. The CDR3 region has the DNA TGTGCCAGCAGGCCAACGGCGCGAGACGAGCAGTACTTC.

This chain joins TRBV4-3 and TRBJ1-2; D call uncertain. CDR1 and CDR2 (germline): LGHNA, YSLEER. This CDR3 is 16 amino acids long. Trimming removed 1 base from V and 5 bases from J, with 17 bases in between. CDR3 in amino acids: CASSQGPSPQTYGYTF. The CDR3 coding sequence is TGCGCCAGCAGCCAAGGCCCCTCCCCACAGACTTATGGCTACACCTTC.

The sample holds a few counts of this clonotype. This chain joins TRBV29-1 and TRBJ1-2, with D tentatively TRBD1 (5 bases). Trimming left V 3 bases short and J 2 bases short, with 19 bases between. Germline CDR1 is SQVTM and CDR2 is ANQGSEA. The CDR3 spans 16 residues. CDR3 sequence: CSVEWGSFEGNYGYTF. The CDR3 DNA sequence: TGCAGCGTTGAGTGGGGGTCATTTGAGGGCAACTATGGCTACACCTTC.

The V call is TRBV6-2 or TRBV6-3, the J call TRBJ2-1, with D possibly being TRBD2 (5 bases). This CDR3 is built from 12 residues. Germline V gene sequence: CDR1 MNHEY, CDR2 SVGEGT. Trimming shortened V by 6 bases and J by 7 bases, and 10 bases separated the two germline ends. The CDR3 DNA is TGTGCCAGCAGGGCAGAGCGGAATGAGCAGTTCTTC. It translates to CASRAERNEQFF.

This rearrangement joins TRBV6-5 to TRBJ1-1; D may be TRBD1 (6 bases). In germline, CDR1 is MNHEY, CDR2 SVGAGI. The CDR3 is made up of 17 amino acids. V was pared by 0 bases and J by 5 bases, with 19 bases between. CDR3 amino acids: CASSYSNLGGARTEAFF. The CDR3 coding sequence is TGTGCCAGCAGTTACTCGAATCTGGGGGGGGCGAGGACTGAAGCTTTCTTT.

With respect to this clonotype: The junction and the germline gene differ at one end; a read error may be behind it. The rearrangement uses TRBV7-9 and TRBJ2-1; D might be TRBD2 (5 bases). Germline V CDR1 and CDR2: SEHNR, FQNEAQ (reference sequence). There are 11 residues in the CDR3. DNA of the CDR3: TGTGCCAGCTGCTTGAGCGGTGAGCAGTTCTTC. Translation: CASCLSGEQFF.

The CDR3 spells CSVEVRSSYNEQFF. The CDR3 coding sequence is TGCAGCGTTGAGGTCCGCAGCTCCTACAATGAGCAGTTCTTC. This chain connects TRBV29-1 to TRBJ2-1; D not certain. V dropped 3 bases and J dropped 0 bases, with 9 bases sitting between them. The V gene's germline CDR1 is SQVTM and CDR2 ANQGSEA. The CDR3 runs 14 residues.

This chain uses TRBV4-1 with TRBJ2-7; possibly TRBD1 for D (6 bases). The germline V gene has CDR1 MGHRA and CDR2 YSYEKL. This CDR3 contains 14 residues. The V end was cut by 5 bases, the J end by 0 bases, with 11 bases between. The CDR3 region has the DNA TGCGCCAGCAGCTACCGGACAGACTCCTACGAGCAGTACTTC. It is translated as CASSYRTDSYEQYF.

This clonotype occurred a few times. The chain is built from TRBV29-1 and TRBJ1-1, with 7 positions matching TRBD1. Unmatched junction bases numbered 17, after V lost 7 bases and J lost 6 bases. Germline V gives CDR1 SQVTM, CDR2 ANQGSEA. The CDR3 is 15 amino acids. The CDR3 nucleotides are TGCAGCGCGGACACTATACGACAGGGAATCGCTGAAGCTTTCTTT. Protein product: CSADTIRQGIAEAFF.

The chain has TRBV29-1 and TRBJ2-4; 13 nucleotides match TRBD2. Gene TRBJ2-7 matches the end of the DNA better, so the J call may be wrong. The CDR3 has 15 amino acids. Germline V gene data show CDR1 as SQVTM and CDR2 as ANQGSEA. The CDR3 coding sequence is TGCAGCGTCCAACGGACTAGCGGGGGTAGGGACGAGCAGTACTTC. Its translation: CSVQRTSGGRDEQYF.

This clonotype was counted only a few times. This chain links TRBV27 with TRBJ2-7; D is possibly TRBD2 (6 bases). CDR3 length: 14 amino acids. Germline assignment: CDR1 MNHEY and CDR2 SMNVEV (reference sequence). Trimming left V 3 bases short and J 1 base short, with 10 bases between. The chain's CDR3 is CASSLRGTSYEQYF. CDR3 DNA: TGTGCCAGCAGTTTGCGGGGTACGTCCTACGAGCAGTACTTC.

CDR3 DNA: TGTGCCAGCAGCCTCGGGCGGCTTACCACAGATACGCAGTATTTT. This sequence encodes CASSLGRLTTDTQYF. J is TRBJ2-3 and V is TRBV11-1; D is uncertain. Per germline, CDR1 SGHAT and CDR2 FQDESV (reference sequence). The CDR3 spans 15 residues. V dropped 5 bases and J dropped 2 bases, with 14 bases sitting between them.

To note about this clonotype: Germline and junction disagree at one end, which may indicate a read error. V gene TRBV11-1 combines with J gene TRBJ2-3; D is unclear. This CDR3 has 12 residues. Germline values: CDR1 SGHAT, CDR2 FQDESV (reference sequence). The CDR3 spells CVSRGGTDTQYF. The CDR3 DNA reads TGTGTCAGCAGAGGCGGCACAGATACGCAGTATTTT. Using reference TRBV11-1 and TRBJ2-3 for the parts outside the CDR3, the full variable domain is EAEVAQSPRYKITEKSQAVAFWCDPISGHATLYWYRQILGQGPELLVQFQDESVVDDSQLPKDRFSAERLKGVDSTLKIQPAELGDSAMYLCVSRGGTDTQYFGPGTRLTVL.

V usage is TRBV11-2 and J usage is TRBJ1-2, with D unresolved. Trimming pared 5 bases from V and 3 bases from J, leaving 7 bases between. CDR1 and CDR2 (germline): SGHAT, FQNNGV. The length of the CDR3 is 12 residues. The CDR3 DNA is TGTGCCAGCAGCCCCGAAGACTATGGCTACACCTTC. Translation: CASSPEDYGYTF.

The gene calls are TRBV3-1 and TRBJ2-4; D is uncertain. Trimming cost V 0 bases and J 11 bases, with 14 bases left between them. In germline, CDR1 is LGHDT, CDR2 YNNKEL (reference sequence). This CDR3 is built from 14 residues. Written as DNA, the CDR3 is TGTGCCAGCAGCCAAGACCCCAGAAGGGCAGTTCAGTACTTC. Translating gives CASSQDPRRAVQYF.

The chain links TRBV28 to TRBJ2-4, with 9 positions matching TRBD2. The J call may be incorrect, as the DNA end agrees better with TRBJ2-7. CDR3 length: 16 residues. Germline CDR1 and CDR2: MDHEN and SYDVKM. The CDR3, as DNA: TGTGCCAGCAACCCTTTTGGGCTAGCGGGACCCTACGAGCAGTACTTC. This sequence encodes CASNPFGLAGPYEQYF.

The chain joins TRBV5-1 to TRBJ1-2; D unclear. The germline V gene has CDR1 SGHRS and CDR2 YFSETQ. There are 15 residues in the CDR3. Trimming took 1 base from V and 4 from J, leaving 14 bases between them. The DNA of the CDR3 is TGCGCCAGCAGCTTGCATTGGGTTAGTAGCTATGGCTACACCTTC. Its translation: CASSLHWVSSYGYTF.

A few counts support this clonotype. The V and J genes are TRBV6-5 and TRBJ2-3; 7 bases match TRBD2. Germline lookup yields CDR1 MNHEY and CDR2 SVGAGI. V trimming: 2 bases; J trimming: 7 bases; junction bases outside the gene matches: 6. The CDR3 length is 14 residues. CDR3 sequence: CASSYGREIHTQYF. CDR3 coding DNA: TGTGCCAGCAGTTACGGGCGGGAGATTCATACGCAGTATTTT.

About this clonotype itself: The CDR3 does not end in the conserved phenylalanine or tryptophan, so this is likely a read error. The chain carries TRBV25-1 and TRBJ1-6; 11 bases fit TRBD1. With 3 bases clipped from V and 10 bases from J, the junction kept 11 bases outside the gene matches. The CDR3 consists of 17 residues. The germline V gene has CDR1 MGHDK and CDR2 SYGVNS. The CDR3 here is CASSEAPGTGGQSPLHV. CDR3 DNA sequence: TGTGCCAGCAGTGAGGCGCCCGGGACAGGGGGACAATCACCCCTCCACGTT.

V usage is TRBV7-2 and J usage is TRBJ2-7; D unclear. Germline CDR1 SGHTA, CDR2 FQGNSA. V was pared by 0 bases and J by 6 bases, with 9 bases between. The CDR3 totals 13 residues. The CDR3 reads CASSLAVLGEQYF. CDR3 nucleotides: TGTGCCAGCAGCTTAGCGGTACTTGGCGAGCAGTACTTC.

This clonotype was counted ten times or more. The chain joins TRBV29-1 to TRBJ2-5, with D hard to call. Germline values: CDR1 SQVTM, CDR2 ANQGSEA. The germline V and J ends were trimmed by 0 bases and 5 bases, with 4 bases remaining between them. CDR3 size: 11 residues. CDR3 nucleotides: TGCAGCGTTGAAGAGGGTGAGACCCAGTACTTC. Residues: CSVEEGETQYF. Using reference TRBV29-1 and TRBJ2-5 for the parts outside the CDR3, the full variable domain is SAVISQKPSRDICQRGTSLTIQCQVDSQVTMMFWYRQQPGQSLTLIATANQGSEATYESGFVIDKFPISRPNLTFSTLTVSNMSPEDSSIYLCSVEEGETQYFGPGTRLLVL.

This clonotype came up a few times. This chain joins TRBV7-9 and TRBJ1-1; D remains unclear. Between the trimmed V and J ends, which lost 5 bases and 2 bases, there was a span of 9 bases. Germline CDR1 reads SEHNR; CDR2 reads FQNEAQ (reference sequence). CDR3 length: 13 residues. The CDR3 region has the DNA TGTGCCAGCAGCACCGACATAAACACTGAAGCTTTCTTT. Amino acid sequence: CASSTDINTEAFF.

This clonotype was recorded a few times. This chain links TRBV7-9 with TRBJ1-5, with 9 bases that match TRBD1. The CDR3 runs to 15 residues. V was clipped by 5 bases and J by 6 bases; unmatched bases: 8. Germline V gives CDR1 SEHNR, CDR2 FQNEAQ (reference sequence). CDR3 sequence reads: CASSRTGDDSQPQHF. The CDR3 nucleotides read TGTGCCAGCAGCCGGACAGGGGATGATTCTCAGCCCCAGCATTTT.

The rearrangement joins TRBV29-1 to TRBJ2-1; 9 bases match TRBD2. Trimming took 1 base from V and 4 from J; bases not matched to a gene: 8. CDR1 is SQVTM, CDR2 ANQGSEA, per germline. CDR3 length: 16 amino acids. The CDR3 sequence: CSVEGAASGEYNEQFF. In DNA form, the CDR3 reads TGCAGCGTTGAAGGGGCGGCTAGCGGGGAATACAATGAGCAGTTCTTC.

The rearrangement joins TRBV7-3 to TRBJ2-3; D unresolved. CDR1 SGHTA and CDR2 FQGTGA come from the germline V gene. The V end lost 2 bases, the J end lost 0 bases, and 9 bases lay between the germline ends. This CDR3 contains 15 residues. The CDR3 sequence is CASSLADRSTDTQYF. Written as DNA, the CDR3 is TGTGCCAGCAGCTTAGCGGACCGTAGCACAGATACGCAGTATTTT.